This entry lists 18 T cell receptor beta chains sequenced from one sample in a study of control samples from healthy donors and cancer patients. The assay was immunoSEQ multiplex PCR, and TCRdb's table has in-frame clones only and misses some. This sample's clone table lists approximately 190,000 clones. Source material: blood. Receptor source: a woman under 40 in good health.

V gene TRBV28 combines with J gene TRBJ2-3; tentatively, D is TRBD2 (5 bases). CDR1 is MDHEN, CDR2 SYDVKM, per germline. V was trimmed by 6 bases and J by 1 base, leaving 8 bases between them. The CDR3 loop spans 13 amino acids. This CDR3 is CASRLSGTDTQYF. CDR3 sequence (DNA): TGTGCCAGCAGACTTAGCGGCACAGATACGCAGTATTTT.

CDR3 in amino acids: CASSSHPGFEKLFF. The CDR3 nucleotides are TGTGCCAGCAGTTCCCATCCGGGATTTGAAAAACTGTTTTTT. This rearrangement joins TRBV27 to TRBJ1-4; unclear D gene. Germline CDR1 is MNHEY and CDR2 is SMNVEV (reference sequence). The length of the CDR3 is 14 residues. Trimming shortened V by 4 bases and J by 7 bases, and 13 bases separated the two germline ends.

The chain carries TRBV5-8 and TRBJ1-6, with D unclear. Germline values: CDR1 SGHTS, CDR2 YDEGEE. The CDR3 loop spans 15 amino acids. Trimming removed 4 bases at V and 4 bases at J, with 12 bases between. The CDR3 is CASSPTRGYNSPLHF. Here the CDR3 DNA reads TGTGCCAGCAGCCCCACGCGTGGGTATAATTCACCCCTCCACTTT. The full variable domain, completed using reference TRBV5-8 and TRBJ1-6, is EAGVTQSPTHLIKTRGQQATLRCSPISGHTSVYWYQQALGLGLQFLLWYDEGEERNRGNFPPRFSGRQFPNYSSELNVNALELEDSALYLCASSPTRGYNSPLHFGNGTRLTVT.

V usage is TRBV5-8 and J usage is TRBJ1-1; D is unresolved. The CDR3 covers 13 residues. Per the germline V gene, CDR1 is SGHTS and CDR2 is YDEGEE. The ends were cut back, 0 bases at V and 3 bases at J, with 6 bases in the middle. CDR3: CASSLGPHTEAFF. DNA of the CDR3: TGTGCCAGCAGCTTGGGTCCGCACACTGAAGCTTTCTTT. Based on the CDR3 plus reference TRBV5-8 and TRBJ1-1, the full variable domain is EAGVTQSPTHLIKTRGQQATLRCSPISGHTSVYWYQQALGLGLQFLLWYDEGEERNRGNFPPRFSGRQFPNYSSELNVNALELEDSALYLCASSLGPHTEAFFGQGTRLTVV.

This sequence joins TRBV28 and TRBJ1-4; no clear D. V was clipped by 3 bases and J by 5 bases, with 16 bases between them. Germline CDR1 is MDHEN and CDR2 is SYDVKM. The CDR3 is 16 residues long. CDR3 in amino acids: CASSFFRERINEKLFF. The CDR3 bases are TGTGCCAGCAGTTTTTTCCGGGAAAGGATCAATGAAAAACTGTTTTTT.

The chain is built from TRBV29-1 and TRBJ1-1, with D possibly matching TRBD1 (5 bases). Between the trimmed V and J ends, which lost 4 bases and 4 bases, there was a span of 10 bases. Germline loops: CDR1 SQVTM, CDR2 ANQGSEA. This CDR3 comprises 12 residues. CDR3 DNA sequence: TGCAGCGTTGCCCAGGGAGTCACTGAAGCTTTCTTT. Residues: CSVAQGVTEAFF.

This sequence joins TRBV9 and TRBJ2-3; unclear D gene. CDR3 length equals 15 residues. Trimming pared 4 bases from V and 0 bases from J, leaving 12 bases between. Germline CDR1 reads SGDLS; CDR2 reads YYNGEE. This chain's CDR3 is CASSTGRSSTDTQYF. The CDR3 DNA reads as TGTGCCAGCAGCACCGGGCGGTCTAGCACAGATACGCAGTATTTT.

The chain employs TRBV2 and TRBJ2-4; D remains unclear. The CDR3 length is 15 residues. Germline V gene lookup returns CDR1 SNHLY and CDR2 FYNNEI. Trimming shortened V by 2 bases and J by 6 bases, and 14 bases separated the two germline ends. The chain's CDR3 is CASSENGFSGNIQYF. Written as DNA, the CDR3 is TGTGCCAGCAGTGAAAATGGGTTCTCCGGAAACATTCAGTACTTC.

V usage is TRBV19 and J usage is TRBJ1-2; TRBD1 matches 9 bases. The V and J ends lost 6 bases and 4 bases, in that order; junction bases with no gene match: 6. Germline CDR1 reads LNHDA; CDR2 reads SQIVND (reference sequence). The CDR3 sequence is 14 residues long. The CDR3 here is CASSRGQGGYGYTF. CDR3 nucleotide sequence: TGTGCCAGTAGCAGGGGACAGGGAGGCTATGGCTACACCTTC.

The chain joins TRBV6-5 to TRBJ1-1; maybe TRBD1 (6 bases). The CDR3 has 13 residues. From germline, CDR1 is MNHEY and CDR2 SVGAGI. Trimming removed 6 bases from V and 5 bases from J, with 13 bases in between. CDR3 in amino acids: CASRNREATEAFF. DNA for the CDR3: TGTGCCAGCAGAAACAGGGAGGCGACTGAAGCTTTCTTT.

This rearrangement joins TRBV7-9 to TRBJ1-2; D may be TRBD1 (6 bases). The CDR3 totals 15 residues. Germline CDR1 is SEHNR and CDR2 is FQNEAQ (reference sequence). Trimming took 5 bases from V and 4 from J, leaving 17 bases between them. This chain's CDR3 is CASSDTSRGSYGYTF. CDR3 nucleotide sequence: TGTGCCAGCAGCGACACCTCCAGGGGAAGCTATGGCTACACCTTC. Full variable domain (missing parts from reference TRBV7-9 and TRBJ1-2): DTGVSQNPRHKITKRGQNVTFRCDPISEHNRLYWYRQTLGQGPEFLTYFQNEAQLEKSRLLSDRFSAERPKGSFSTLEIQRTEQGDSAMYLCASSDTSRGSYGYTFGSGTRLTVV.

This sequence joins TRBV4-1 and TRBJ2-1; TRBD2 matches at 7 bases. The CDR3 covers 15 residues. Germline CDR1 and CDR2: MGHRA and YSYEKL. The V gene end was trimmed by 7 bases and the J gene end by 1 base; junction bases not matched to a gene: 7. CDR3 loop: CASTPGGGSYNEQFF. The CDR3 DNA follows: TGCGCCAGCACCCCTGGGGGGGGGTCCTACAATGAGCAGTTCTTC.

The chain recombines TRBV5-6 with TRBJ1-1, with 7 bases that match TRBD1. The CDR3 is 15 amino acids. Germline CDR1 is SGHDT and CDR2 is YYEEEE. The V segment lost 4 bases and the J segment 3 bases; nucleotides outside the gene matches: 9. The DNA of the CDR3 is TGTGCCAGCAGCCTCCGACAGGGCGAGGACACTGAAGCTTTCTTT. Translating it yields CASSLRQGEDTEAFF. The whole variable domain, filled in from reference TRBV5-6 and TRBJ1-1, reads DAGVTQSPTHLIKTRGQQVTLRCSPKSGHDTVSWYQQALGQGPQFIFQYYEEEERQRGNFPDRFSGHQFPNYSSELNVNALLLGDSALYLCASSLRQGEDTEAFFGQGTRLTVV.

The chain recombines TRBV4-2 with TRBJ2-5; 9 nucleotides match TRBD2. The germline V gene has CDR1 LGHNA and CDR2 YNFKEQ. Germline trimming cut 6 bases from V and 2 bases from J; bases unmatched to any gene: 13. This CDR3 contains 17 residues. CDR3 in DNA: TGTGCCAGCAGTCACCTAATAGCGGGGGACAGTCAAGAGACCCAGTACTTC. Protein: CASSHLIAGDSQETQYF.

The gene calls are TRBV15 and TRBJ2-2, with a possible D match to TRBD2 (5 bases). The CDR3 loop spans 17 amino acids. V lost 0 bases to trimming and J lost 1 base, with 12 bases between them. In germline, CDR1 is LNHNV, CDR2 YYDKDF (reference sequence). CDR3 DNA sequence: TGTGCCACCAGCAGAGAATTTGTAGGGAGGAACACCGGGGAGCTGTTTTTT. Translated: CATSREFVGRNTGELFF.

This chain joins TRBV7-3 and TRBJ2-3; 9 bases are shared with TRBD2. Germline assignment: CDR1 SGHTA and CDR2 FQGTGA. The junction had 5 bases not matched to a gene; V was cut back by 5 bases and J by 2 bases. There are 15 residues in the CDR3. The CDR3 sequence: CASSQPGLATDTQYF. CDR3 DNA sequence: TGTGCCAGCAGCCAGCCGGGACTAGCCACAGATACGCAGTATTTT.

The gene calls are TRBV19 and TRBJ2-1, with D possibly matching TRBD1 (6 bases). CDR1 LNHDA and CDR2 SQIVND come from the germline V gene (reference sequence). Trimming took off 5 bases at V and 13 bases at J, with 18 bases between the two ends. This CDR3 comprises 13 residues. The CDR3 spells CASSVLKDRGQFF. As DNA, the CDR3 is TGTGCCAGTAGTGTCCTGAAGGACAGAGGCCAGTTCTTC.

The CDR3 here is CASSLQGRNGYTF. CDR3 DNA sequence: TGTGCCAGCTCATTACAGGGTCGGAATGGCTACACCTTC. V gene TRBV18 combines with J gene TRBJ1-2; a possible D gene is TRBD1 (6 bases). This CDR3 is 13 amino acids long. The germline CDR1 and CDR2 sequences are KGHSH and LQKENI. Trimming stripped 5 bases from V and 6 bases from J, with 13 bases between.